The subject of this entry is one T cell receptor beta chain. The clone's antigen remains unknown. Base qualities are missing; no much larger clone stands one base away. The sample is drawn from a study of cytomegalovirus exposure and HLA in healthy donors (dated by TCRdb to about 2017). Regarding the complete study: An earlier analysis of 587 of the donors reported 276 Gb of sequence data and roughly 100 million unique TCR beta sequences from about 200 million T cells. Roughly 300 gigabases of sequencing data and approximately 80 million unique TCR sequences were included in an early release covering under 650 HLA-typed donors. Among the roughly 390 genotyped donors, 81% belonged to the genetic ancestry cluster associated with self-reported Caucasian donors. The study aimed to test whether signatures of past pathogen exposure could be identified by cataloging public T cell receptors. Using immunosequencing, the study profiled T cell repertoires from 500 to 800 subjects and related those repertoires to cytomegalovirus serostatus. Along with the roughly 670-subject first cohort, a separate validation cohort of over a hundred different subjects was used. The study combined high-throughput TCR immunosequencing, statistical association of individual TCRs with disease status, and machine learning to predict cytomegalovirus infection status. To study patterns of TCR occurrence, a later analysis re-analyzed previously published TCR beta repertoires from more than 550 donors and added high-resolution HLA genotyping. The later analysis used no new phenotypic data to find candidate immune exposures, relying instead on TCR beta sequences and their occurrence across donors. In an earlier analysis of roughly 540 of the donors, high-throughput TCR beta sequencing was used to judge whether each TCR beta V gene segment behaved as functional or pseudogenic. Donor age, sex, ethnicity and CMV serostatus were compiled together with the repertoire data. A later genetic analysis took genome-wide SNP genotypes for about 55% of the 666 donors and used that subset as a discovery cohort. Every discovery cohort repertoire had been produced on one sequencing platform. Class I and class II HLA loci were covered by the typing at four-digit resolution. The number of donors typed differed by locus, with 629-630 for A, B, C, DRB1 and DQB1, roughly 550 for DQA1, nearly 610 for DPA1, and some 450 for DPB1. Because of strong linkage in the cohort, roughly 5 DR-DQ haplotypes were treated as single units for association and clustering. Across approximately 400 genotyped donors of the cohort, an average of about 250,000 unique TCR beta nucleotide sequences per donor were sequenced, and roughly 20% of those sequences were non-productive.

The library was made by the immunoSEQ multiplex PCR assay. For the multiplex PCR, a mixture combining 60 forward primers for TCR Vbeta segments and 13 reverse primers for TCR Jbeta segments was used. The CDR3 region of rearranged TCR beta genes was amplified from genomic DNA with a multiplex PCR assay. Amplified TCR beta libraries were sequenced as 87-base-pair reads on the Illumina HiSeq System. Under the source paper's analysis protocol: A later analysis counted some 74 million unique TCR beta chains across the 700 or so repertoires, and 10 million to 11 million of these chains were shared by at least two donors. Raw reads were error-corrected and collapsed into unique sequences with a nearest-neighbor algorithm that merged closely related sequences to remove PCR and sequencing errors. Alignment of CDR3 sequences to IMGT reference sequences was used to assign V, D and J gene segments. Each retained sequence needed at least a six-nucleotide match to both a V gene segment and a J gene segment. A rearrangement was called productive if the CDR3 had no stop codons and remained in frame with V and J, and every other rearrangement was called non-productive. Following IMGT convention, CDR3 was defined as the stretch from the second conserved V-encoded cysteine up to the conserved J-encoded phenylalanine. The earlier analysis of some 550 of the donors excluded any sequence lacking an unambiguous match to a single V gene segment. In an earlier analysis of approximately 550 of the donors, V segments were called functional above 56.7% productive rearrangements and were called segregating when the between-donor standard deviation exceeded 5%. To diagnose cytomegalovirus status from the catalog of TCR beta chain sequences, a statistical classification framework was built. In a later analysis, V and J genes were assigned by comparing TCR nucleotide sequences against IMGT/GENE-DB human TR gene sequences. Using the TCRdist pipeline, a later analysis assigned CDR3 sequences along with most-parsimonious VDJ recombination scenarios. In a later analysis, each TCR beta chain was defined by its CDR3 amino acid sequence together with its V-gene family, and reads lacking a unique V-gene family were excluded. A later analysis removed several hundred highly shared, low-generation-probability nucleotide sequences to deal with suspected cross-contamination and a sequencing artifact. A later analysis calculated a clonal expansion index for each public chain from normalized within-repertoire ranks of inferred template counts. In a later analysis, generation probabilities were computed with a VDJ recombination model fitted to out-of-frame rearrangements, and the resulting probabilities were checked against IGoR. In a later analysis, TCR-TCR, TCR-HLA and TCR-CMV co-occurrence was scored with hypergeometric tests, and a repertoire-size bias correction was applied to TCR pairs. A later analysis estimated false discovery rates by permuting HLA or CMV assignments 20 times. In a later analysis, co-occurring TCRs were grouped using DBSCAN, with TCRdist sequence similarity added in when clustering inside HLA-allele-positive subsets. Co-occurrence clustering excluded repertoires with fewer than 30,000 or more than 120,000 public chains, plus five with anomalous nucleotide sharing. TCRdb retrieved this table from immuneACCESS and kept in-frame rearrangements only. Not all clones are present; in checked studies, unresolved V genes account for under half, and no reason is known for the remainder. The DNA gave D and trimming, while V, J and clone size come from that table. This sample has about 120,000 clones in its table, and approximately 80% of those were observed once. The ten largest make up around 4% of the sample.

What the research found in general, with its limitations: An earlier analysis of around 600 of the donors showed that most TCR beta V segments appeared in productive rearrangements either about 87% or about 30% of the time, which broadly matched IMGT annotations. A cluster of highly shared sequence variants was judged likely to be a technical artifact of the sequencing pipeline. A later analysis found that HLA-associated TCR beta chains were more clonally expanded and had lower generation probabilities than equally common non-associated chains. V-gene and J-gene trimming of TCR beta chains was associated with a missense DCLRE1C variant in a later genetic analysis, and the association was replicated in an independent cohort. CMV serostatus was the only immune exposure information available for the cohort. According to a later analysis, most CMV-associated TCR beta chains appeared to be HLA-restricted, and the HLA associations seemed to be driven largely by CMV exposure. Only TCR beta chains were sequenced in this cohort, and the absence of alpha or paired-chain data limited detectable features. A later analysis reported that several top co-occurrence clusters appeared linked to parvovirus B19, influenza, CMV and Epstein-Barr virus. Specific HLA alleles were associated with more than 15,000 TCR beta sequences at a false discovery rate of 0.05 in a later analysis. The earlier analysis of almost 600 of the donors excluded 15 to 20 rarely observed V segments, including chromosome 9 orphons, because counts were too low. Three of the identified cytomegalovirus-associated TCR beta chains were confirmed in vitro to be specific for cytomegalovirus antigens. A total of fewer than 200 TCR beta chains were listed by the study as associated with cytomegalovirus. In a later analysis, the rate of TCR association differed among HLA loci, with DRB1 alleles having the most associated TCRs and HLA-C alleles having the fewest. According to a later genetic analysis, donors in an Asian-associated ancestry cluster had fewer N-insertions in productive TCRs than the approximately 630-donor mean. Strong co-occurrence of HLA alleles, especially DR and DQ, made assigning TCR associations to individual alleles difficult. A further reported finding was that TCR beta sequences accurately predicted the HLA-A and HLA-B alleles for most subjects in the first cohort. It was suggested by the authors that the approach could potentially be generalized to other disease states and immunological phenotypes. Most TCR sequences were observed very rarely across donors, whereas some public TCRs were present in many individuals. Correlated functional status among segregating V segments might reflect linkage disequilibrium, but an unknown experimental factor could not be ruled out. Roughly uniform sequencing depth across donors was assumed in presence/absence analyses, although this assumption may not hold. The classifier was reported to diagnose cytomegalovirus status with high specificity and sensitivity in both the original cohort and the validation cohort. Because HLA typing was missing for some donors at each locus, association tests included only the typed subset. Because the 87-base-pair reads could not distinguish some IMGT-functional V segments, including TRBV6-2 and TRBV6-3, those segments were excluded.

At the junction V is shortened by 3 bases and J by 4 bases; bases outside the gene matches: 7. CDR1 and CDR2, per the germline V gene, are MDHEN and SYDVKM. Measured from the cysteine to the phenylalanine, the CDR3 is 16 residues long. Just CDR3 DNA is preserved here, 48 bases in frame from base 1. The cohort consisted of 666 healthy bone marrow donors. At the time of sampling, every cohort member was nominally healthy, though immune exposures that went unrecorded were likely present. The donor tested CMV seronegative and was one of the 352 seronegative cohort members. A peripheral blood sample was collected from each donor, and TCR beta sequencing was performed on peripheral blood mononuclear cells. Genomic DNA was extracted from the blood cell samples with the Qiagen DNeasy Blood Extraction Kit.

This sequence originates from a woman in her 30s in good health and CMV-seronegative. The V and J segments used are TRBV28 and TRBJ1-5; TRBD1 aligns with 9 central bases. What was sequenced was PBMCs. For the CDR3, the sequence is CASSFHRGQGNQPQHF. The bases are TGTGCCAGCAGTTTTCACAGGGGGCAGGGGAATCAGCCCCAGCATTTT. With all but the CDR3 taken from the reference TRBV28 and TRBJ1-5 genes, the full variable domain is: DVKVTQSSRYLVKRTGEKVFLECVQDMDHENMFWYRQDPGLGLRLIYFSYDVKMKEKGDIPEGYSVSREKKERFSLILESASTNQTSMYLCASSFHRGQGNQPQHFGDGTRLSIL.